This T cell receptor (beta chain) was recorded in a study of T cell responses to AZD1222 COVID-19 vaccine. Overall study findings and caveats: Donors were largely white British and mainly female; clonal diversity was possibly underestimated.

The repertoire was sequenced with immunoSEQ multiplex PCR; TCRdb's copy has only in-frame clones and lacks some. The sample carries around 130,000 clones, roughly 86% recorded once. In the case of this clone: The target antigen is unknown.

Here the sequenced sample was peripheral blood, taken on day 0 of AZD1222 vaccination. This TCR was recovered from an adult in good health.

CDR3 protein: CASSGWGRLSYEQYF. The CDR3 region has the DNA TGTGCCAGCAGCGGGTGGGGCCGCCTCTCCTACGAGCAGTACTTC. The gene calls are TRBV6-2 or TRBV6-3 and TRBJ2-7, with D possibly matching TRBD1 (5 bases). The CDR3 totals 15 residues. Looked up from germline, CDR1 is MNHEY and CDR2 is SVGEGT. V shed 6 bases and J shed 0 bases, with 15 bases lying between them.